This TCR beta chain emerged from a study of T cells in Graves' hyperthyroidism and ophthalmopathy. Around 10 ml fresh peripheral blood yielded the PBMCs. TCR beta CDR3 sequences were amplified from RNA transcripts. The study used the HTBI primer set for a first-round RT-PCR of the TCR CDR3. TCRdb independently ran MiXCR on the multiplex PCR reads; one entry per CDR3 protein. The table includes hundreds of thousands of distinct CDR3 sequences, 12% to 15% detected once. The V gene's germline CDR1 is DFQATT and CDR2 SNEGSKA (reference sequence). Trimming removed 3 bases at V and 4 bases at J, with 13 bases between. This CDR3 has 14 amino acids. This clonotype was counted between two and nine times.

Sequencing was performed on blood. This TCR was sampled from a woman younger than 30 with Graves' hyperthyroidism. The chain couples TRBV20-1 to TRBJ2-1; D remains ambiguous. DNA for the CDR3: TGCAGTGCTAGTCAGCCGCAAGGGTACAATGAGCAGTTCTTC. The encoded protein is CSASQPQGYNEQFF.